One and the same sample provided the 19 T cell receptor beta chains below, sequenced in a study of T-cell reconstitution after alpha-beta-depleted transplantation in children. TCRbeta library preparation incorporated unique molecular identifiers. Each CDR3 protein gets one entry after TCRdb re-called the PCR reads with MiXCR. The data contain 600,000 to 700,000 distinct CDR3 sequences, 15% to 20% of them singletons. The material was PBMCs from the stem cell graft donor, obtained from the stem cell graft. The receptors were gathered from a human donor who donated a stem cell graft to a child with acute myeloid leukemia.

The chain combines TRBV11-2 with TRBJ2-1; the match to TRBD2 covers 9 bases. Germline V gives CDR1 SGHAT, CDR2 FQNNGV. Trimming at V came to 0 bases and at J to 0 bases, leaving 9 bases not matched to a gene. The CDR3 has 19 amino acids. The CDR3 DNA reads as TGTGCCAGCAGCTTAGAAGTAGCGGGGGCGTTTAGCTCCTACAATGAGCAGTTCTTC. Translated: CASSLEVAGAFSSYNEQFF.

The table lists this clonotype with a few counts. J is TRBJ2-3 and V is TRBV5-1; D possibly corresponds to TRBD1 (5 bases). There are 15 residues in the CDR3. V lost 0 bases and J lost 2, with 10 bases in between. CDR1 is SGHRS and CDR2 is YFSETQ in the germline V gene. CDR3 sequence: CASSLVDKDTDTQYF. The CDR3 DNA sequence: TGCGCCAGCAGCTTGGTGGACAAGGACACAGATACGCAGTATTTT.

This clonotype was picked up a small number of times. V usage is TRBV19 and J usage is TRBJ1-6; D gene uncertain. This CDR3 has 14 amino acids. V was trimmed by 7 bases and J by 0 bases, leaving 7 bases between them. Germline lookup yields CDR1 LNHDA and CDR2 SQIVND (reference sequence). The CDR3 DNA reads TGTGCCAGTACTACGAGCTCCTATAATTCACCCCTCCACTTT. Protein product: CASTTSSYNSPLHF.

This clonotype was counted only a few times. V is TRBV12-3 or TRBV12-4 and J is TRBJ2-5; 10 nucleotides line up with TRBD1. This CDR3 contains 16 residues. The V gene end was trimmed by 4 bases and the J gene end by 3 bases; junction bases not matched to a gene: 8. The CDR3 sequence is CASSYLGTGAKETQYF. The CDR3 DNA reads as TGTGCCAGCAGTTATCTCGGGACAGGGGCTAAAGAGACCCAGTACTTC.

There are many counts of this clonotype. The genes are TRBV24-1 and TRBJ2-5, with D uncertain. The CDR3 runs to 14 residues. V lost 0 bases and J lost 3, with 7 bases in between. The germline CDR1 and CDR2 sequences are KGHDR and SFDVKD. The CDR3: CATSDLYSEETQYF. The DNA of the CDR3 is TGTGCCACCAGTGATTTGTACAGTGAAGAGACCCAGTACTTC.

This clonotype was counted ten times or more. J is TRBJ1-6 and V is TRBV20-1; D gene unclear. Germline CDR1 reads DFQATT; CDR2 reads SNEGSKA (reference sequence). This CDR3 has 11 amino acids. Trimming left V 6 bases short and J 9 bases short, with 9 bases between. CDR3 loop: CSARVASPLHF. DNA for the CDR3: TGCAGTGCAAGGGTGGCTTCACCCCTCCACTTT.

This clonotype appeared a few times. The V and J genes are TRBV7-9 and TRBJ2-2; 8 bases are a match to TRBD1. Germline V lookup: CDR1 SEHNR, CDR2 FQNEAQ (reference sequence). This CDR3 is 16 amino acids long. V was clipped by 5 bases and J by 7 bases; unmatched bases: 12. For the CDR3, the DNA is TGTGCCAGCAGCCTACTGCGACAGGGGAGCGACGGGGAGCTGTTTTTT. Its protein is CASSLLRQGSDGELFF.

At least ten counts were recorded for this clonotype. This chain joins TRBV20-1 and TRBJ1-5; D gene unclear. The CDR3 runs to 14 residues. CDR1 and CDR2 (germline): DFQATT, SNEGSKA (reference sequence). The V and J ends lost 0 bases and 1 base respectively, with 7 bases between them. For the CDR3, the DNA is TGCAGTGCTAGAGATCCTTTCAGCAATCAGCCCCAGCATTTT. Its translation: CSARDPFSNQPQHF.

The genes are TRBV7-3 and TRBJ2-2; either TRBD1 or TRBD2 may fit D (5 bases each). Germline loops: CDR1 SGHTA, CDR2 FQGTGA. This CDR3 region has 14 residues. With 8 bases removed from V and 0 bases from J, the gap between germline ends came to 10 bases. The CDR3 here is CASALGANTGELFF. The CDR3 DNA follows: TGTGCCAGCGCCTTGGGGGCGAACACCGGGGAGCTGTTTTTT.

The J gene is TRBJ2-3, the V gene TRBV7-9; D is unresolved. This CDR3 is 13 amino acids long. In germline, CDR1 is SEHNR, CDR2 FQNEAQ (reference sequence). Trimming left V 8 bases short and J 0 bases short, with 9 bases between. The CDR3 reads CASGYRSTDTQYF. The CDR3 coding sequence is TGTGCCAGCGGGTATAGGAGCACAGATACGCAGTATTTT.

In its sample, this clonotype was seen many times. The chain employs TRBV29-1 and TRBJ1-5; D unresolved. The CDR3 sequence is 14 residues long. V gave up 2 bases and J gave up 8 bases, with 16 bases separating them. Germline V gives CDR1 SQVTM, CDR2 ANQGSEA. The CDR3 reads CSVEWAYESEPQHF. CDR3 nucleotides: TGCAGCGTTGAATGGGCATACGAGTCAGAGCCCCAGCATTTT.

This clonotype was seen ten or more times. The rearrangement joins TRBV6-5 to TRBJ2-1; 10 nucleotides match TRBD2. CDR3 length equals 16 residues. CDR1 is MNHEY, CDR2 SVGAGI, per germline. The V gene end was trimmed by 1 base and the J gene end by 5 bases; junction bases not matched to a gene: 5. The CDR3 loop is CASSYYSSGGHNEQFF. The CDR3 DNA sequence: TGTGCCAGCAGTTACTACTCTAGCGGGGGCCACAATGAGCAGTTCTTC.

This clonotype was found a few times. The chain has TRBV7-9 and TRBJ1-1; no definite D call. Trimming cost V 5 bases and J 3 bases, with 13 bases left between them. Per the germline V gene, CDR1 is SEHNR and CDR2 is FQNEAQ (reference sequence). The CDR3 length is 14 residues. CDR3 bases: TGTGCCAGCAGCCCACTTCCAAGGGACACTGAAGCTTTCTTT. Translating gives CASSPLPRDTEAFF.

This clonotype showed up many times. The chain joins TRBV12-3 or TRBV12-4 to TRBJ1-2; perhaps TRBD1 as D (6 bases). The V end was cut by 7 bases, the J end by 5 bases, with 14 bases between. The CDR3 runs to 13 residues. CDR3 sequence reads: CASIPDRGYGYTF. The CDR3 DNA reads TGTGCCAGCATCCCGGACAGAGGATATGGCTACACCTTC.

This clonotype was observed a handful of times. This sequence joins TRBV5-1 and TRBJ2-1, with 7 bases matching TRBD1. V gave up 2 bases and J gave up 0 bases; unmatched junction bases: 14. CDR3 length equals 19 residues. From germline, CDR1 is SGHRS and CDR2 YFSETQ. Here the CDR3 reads CASSFRDREKGSSYNEQFF. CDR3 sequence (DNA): TGCGCCAGCAGCTTCCGGGACAGAGAAAAAGGAAGCTCCTACAATGAGCAGTTCTTC.

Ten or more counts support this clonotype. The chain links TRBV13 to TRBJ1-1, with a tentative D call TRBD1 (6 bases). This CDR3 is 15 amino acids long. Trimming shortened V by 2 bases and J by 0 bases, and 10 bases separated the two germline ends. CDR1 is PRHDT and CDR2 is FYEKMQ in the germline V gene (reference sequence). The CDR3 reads CASSLHTGMNTEAFF. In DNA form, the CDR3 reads TGTGCCAGCAGCTTACATACAGGGATGAACACTGAAGCTTTCTTT.

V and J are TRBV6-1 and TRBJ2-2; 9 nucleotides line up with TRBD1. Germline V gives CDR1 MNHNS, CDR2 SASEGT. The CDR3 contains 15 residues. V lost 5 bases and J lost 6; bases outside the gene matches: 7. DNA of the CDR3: TGTGCCAGCAGTACCCGGGACAGGGTAGCCGGGGAGCTGTTTTTT. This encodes CASSTRDRVAGELFF.

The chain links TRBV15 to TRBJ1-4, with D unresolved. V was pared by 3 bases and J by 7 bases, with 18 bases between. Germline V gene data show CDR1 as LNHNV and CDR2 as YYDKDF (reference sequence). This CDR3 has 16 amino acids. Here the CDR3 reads CATSSYSAREIEKLFF. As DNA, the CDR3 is TGTGCCACCAGCAGCTATTCTGCTAGGGAGATTGAAAAACTGTTTTTT.

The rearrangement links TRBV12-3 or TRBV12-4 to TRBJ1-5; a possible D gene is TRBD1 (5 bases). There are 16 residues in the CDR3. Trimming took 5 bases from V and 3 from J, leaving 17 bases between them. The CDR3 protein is CASSQETARSNQPQHF. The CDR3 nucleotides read TGTGCCAGCAGTCAGGAGACAGCCCGGTCCAATCAGCCCCAGCATTTT.